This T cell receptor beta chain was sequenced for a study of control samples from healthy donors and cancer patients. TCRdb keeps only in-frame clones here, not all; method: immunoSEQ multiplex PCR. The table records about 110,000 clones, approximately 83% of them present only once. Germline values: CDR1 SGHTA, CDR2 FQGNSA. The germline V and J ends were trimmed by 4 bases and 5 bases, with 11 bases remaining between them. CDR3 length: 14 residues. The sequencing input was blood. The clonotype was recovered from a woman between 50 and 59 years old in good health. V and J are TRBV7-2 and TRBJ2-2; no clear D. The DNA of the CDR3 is TGTGCCAGCAGCTCCATCGGTGCAACCGGGGAGCTGTTTTTT. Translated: CASSSIGATGELFF. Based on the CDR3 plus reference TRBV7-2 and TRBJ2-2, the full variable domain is GAGVSQSPSNKVTEKGKDVELRCDPISGHTALYWYRQSLGQGLEFLIYFQGNSAPDKSGLPSDRFSAERTGGSVSTLTIQRTQQEDSAVYLCASSSIGATGELFFGEGSRLTVL.